The 21 T cell receptor beta chains in this list originate from one sample, sequenced in a study of T cells in Graves' hyperthyroidism and ophthalmopathy. Amplified TCR beta CDR3 regions came from RNA transcripts. The TCR CDR3 was amplified in a first-round RT-PCR using the HTBI primer set. Via MiXCR, TCRdb re-called the multiplex PCR reads, giving one row per CDR3 protein. The sample carries some 350,000 distinct CDR3 sequences, roughly 15% recorded once. Sequenced: blood. The receptors stem from a woman aged 40 to 55 with Graves' ophthalmopathy.

This clonotype was picked up many times. This chain connects TRBV14 to TRBJ1-2; 11 bases fit TRBD1. This CDR3 contains 16 residues. CDR1 and CDR2 (germline): SGHDN, FVKESK. V was clipped by 1 base and J by 2 bases; unmatched bases: 3. The CDR3 DNA follows: TGTGCCAGCAGCCAAGTTTGGGACAGGGGGAACTATGGCTACACCTTC. It yields the protein CASSQVWDRGNYGYTF. Full variable domain (remainder filled in from reference TRBV14 and TRBJ1-2): EAGVTQFPSHSVIEKGQTVTLRCDPISGHDNLYWYRRVMGKEIKFLLHFVKESKQDESGMPNNRFLAERTGGTYSTLKVQPAELEDSGVYFCASSQVWDRGNYGYTFGSGTRLTVV.

The J gene is TRBJ2-1, the V gene TRBV7-9; a possible D gene is TRBD2 (7 bases). The CDR3 is 15 amino acids. V was pared by 5 bases and J by 2 bases, with 13 bases between. The germline gives CDR1 SEHNR, CDR2 FQNEAQ (reference sequence). The CDR3 here is CASSTEGGTYNEQFF. The CDR3 DNA reads TGTGCCAGCAGCACTGAGGGGGGGACCTACAATGAGCAGTTCTTC.

Of note for this clonotype: Possible read error: a much larger clone is one base away. V is TRBV7-8 and J is TRBJ2-7; the D is unclear. The closer fit of TRBJ2-1 to the DNA end suggests the J call may be wrong. Germline V CDR1 and CDR2: SGHVS, FQNEAQ. The CDR3 contains 11 residues. CDR3 in amino acids: CASSASYEQFF. The CDR3 bases are TGTGCCAGCAGCGCCTCCTACGAGCAGTTCTTC.

In its sample, this clonotype was seen many times. V gene TRBV2 combines with J gene TRBJ1-2; no clear D gene. V lost 6 bases and J 9 bases, leaving 14 bases between the germline ends. Germline lookup yields CDR1 SNHLY and CDR2 FYNNEI. CDR3 size: 12 residues. CDR3: CASSTLTESYTF. The CDR3 nucleotides are TGTGCCAGCAGCACACTAACTGAGAGCTACACCTTC.

In its sample, this clonotype was seen many times. This sequence joins TRBV2 and TRBJ2-7; either TRBD1 or TRBD2 may fit D (5 bases each). The CDR3 totals 15 residues. Germline CDR1 SNHLY, CDR2 FYNNEI. V lost 3 bases and J lost 4, with 16 bases in between. The CDR3 protein is CASSEVRTRGYEQYF. As DNA, the CDR3 is TGTGCCAGCAGTGAGGTACGGACAAGAGGGTACGAGCAGTACTTC.

This clonotype was observed at least ten times. The rearrangement links TRBV7-9 to TRBJ2-1, with a possible D match to TRBD2 (5 bases). CDR1 is SEHNR and CDR2 is FQNEAQ in the germline V gene (reference sequence). Between the trimmed V and J ends, which lost 6 bases and 10 bases, there was a span of 16 bases. The CDR3 contains 13 residues. This CDR3 is CASRKTSLREQFF. The CDR3 DNA reads as TGTGCCAGCAGAAAAACTAGTTTGCGGGAGCAGTTCTTC.

The rearrangement joins TRBV19 to TRBJ1-2, with TRBD1 as a possible D gene (5 bases). Germline loops: CDR1 LNHDA, CDR2 SQIVND (reference sequence). This CDR3 is built from 14 residues. V was cut by 5 bases and J by 4 bases, with 14 bases left in between. Here the CDR3 reads CASSQPQGSYGYTF. In DNA, the CDR3 is TGTGCCAGTAGTCAACCCCAGGGAAGCTATGGCTACACCTTC.

This clonotype was seen ten or more times. The chain combines TRBV10-3 with TRBJ1-2; 7 nucleotides align to TRBD1. V trimming: 10 bases; J trimming: 0 bases; junction bases outside the gene matches: 11. Germline CDR1 and CDR2: ENHRY and SYGVKD. The CDR3 is made up of 15 amino acids. The CDR3 here is CANYWDRATNYGYTF. The CDR3 DNA reads as TGTGCCAACTACTGGGACAGAGCGACTAACTATGGCTACACCTTC.

The chain is built from TRBV20-1 and TRBJ1-2; 12 positions agree with TRBD1. Trimming at V came to 5 bases and at J to 4 bases, leaving 5 bases not matched to a gene. CDR1 is DFQATT, CDR2 SNEGSKA, per germline (reference sequence). The CDR3 spans 14 residues. The CDR3: CSALRDRGLYGYTF. The CDR3, as DNA: TGCAGTGCTCTAAGGGACAGGGGGCTCTATGGCTACACCTTC.

This clonotype was counted only a few times. The V gene is TRBV2, the J gene TRBJ2-7; a possible D gene is TRBD1 (7 bases). Germline V CDR1 and CDR2: SNHLY, FYNNEI. The V end was cut by 6 bases, the J end by 5 bases, with 14 bases between. This CDR3 contains 13 residues. The DNA for the CDR3 is TGTGCCAGCAGGACTGGAGGGGGCAACGAGCAGTACTTC. It specifies CASRTGGGNEQYF.

This clonotype was observed at least ten times. A junction end diverges from the germline sequence, so it may reflect a read error. The chain couples TRBV7-8 to TRBJ1-1, with a tentative D call TRBD1 (5 bases). Germline loops: CDR1 SGHVS, CDR2 FQNEAQ. The CDR3 is 13 residues long. The CDR3 spells CASSLGANTEAFF. DNA of the CDR3: TGTGCCAGCAGTTTAGGGGCCAACACTGAAGCTTTCTTT.

The chain carries TRBV5-4 and TRBJ2-7, with 7 bases matching TRBD2. Germline V gene lookup returns CDR1 SGHNT and CDR2 YYREEE (reference sequence). The ends lost 4 bases at V and 6 bases at J; junction bases unmatched: 13. CDR3 length equals 15 residues. The CDR3, as DNA: TGTGCCAGCAGCGCCTGGGGGGGACCGGGCCGCGAGCAGTACTTC. Translated: CASSAWGGPGREQYF.

Only a few counts were recorded for this clonotype. The CDR3 DNA sequence: TGTGCCAGCAGTTCACAGGGAGGTGCTTTCTTT. Translating gives CASSSQGGAFF. This rearrangement joins TRBV6-1 to TRBJ1-1; TRBD1 might be the D (6 bases). Trimming cost V 5 bases and J 11 bases, with 12 bases left between them. This CDR3 contains 11 residues. Looked up from germline, CDR1 is MNHNS and CDR2 is SASEGT.

This clonotype showed up many times. This rearrangement joins TRBV27 to TRBJ1-2, with D possibly being TRBD1 (5 bases). V gave up 5 bases and J gave up 6 bases, with 28 bases separating them. The CDR3 runs 18 residues. CDR1 is MNHEY and CDR2 is SMNVEV in the germline V gene (reference sequence). The DNA of the CDR3 is TGTGCCAGCAGTCCATTAGACAGCCGGGATTTCAGATTAGATGGCTACACCTTC. Amino acid sequence: CASSPLDSRDFRLDGYTF.

This chain joins TRBV12-3 or TRBV12-4 and TRBJ1-2; 8 nucleotides match TRBD1. Trimming at V came to 5 bases and at J to 7 bases, leaving 12 bases not matched to a gene. There are 15 residues in the CDR3. The CDR3: CASSPQRTGIGGYTF. CDR3 nucleotide sequence: TGTGCCAGCAGTCCACAACGGACAGGGATTGGTGGCTACACCTTC.

The sample holds a few counts of this clonotype. The chain combines TRBV10-2 with TRBJ2-2, with TRBD1 identical over 8 bases. CDR1 is WSHSY, CDR2 SAAADI, per germline. Trimming cost V 10 bases and J 4 bases; bases outside gene matches: 5. The CDR3 spans 13 residues. This chain's CDR3 is CAIRQGITGELFF. The CDR3 DNA reads TGCGCCATCAGACAGGGGATCACCGGGGAGCTGTTTTTT.

Ten or more counts support this clonotype. The chain couples TRBV20-1 to TRBJ1-4; no definite D call. The CDR3 runs to 15 residues. Germline CDR1 and CDR2: DFQATT and SNEGSKA (reference sequence). Trimming took 5 bases from V and 1 from J, leaving 14 bases between them. The chain's CDR3 is CSAALPVGTNEKLFF. DNA of the CDR3: TGCAGTGCTGCCCTTCCTGTAGGAACTAATGAAAAACTGTTTTTT.

The table lists this clonotype with many counts. The gene calls are TRBV7-9 and TRBJ2-7, with a possible D match to TRBD1 (6 bases). V was trimmed by 1 base and J by 4 bases, leaving 14 bases between them. CDR3 length: 15 amino acids. The germline CDR1 and CDR2 sequences are SEHNR and FQNEAQ (reference sequence). CDR3 bases: TGTGCCAGCAGCTTAGGCGCACAGGGATGGTACGAGCAGTACTTC. This sequence encodes CASSLGAQGWYEQYF. The whole variable domain, filled in from reference TRBV7-9 and TRBJ2-7, reads DTGVSQNPRHKITKRGQNVTFRCDPISEHNRLYWYRQTLGQGPEFLTYFQNEAQLEKSRLLSDRFSAERPKGSFSTLEIQRTEQGDSAMYLCASSLGAQGWYEQYFGPGTRLTVT.

V is TRBV18 and J is TRBJ2-2, with D unclear. From germline, CDR1 is KGHSH and CDR2 LQKENI. The V and J ends lost 0 bases and 4 bases respectively, with 9 bases between them. The CDR3 length is 15 residues. DNA for the CDR3: TGTGCCAGCTCACCACCGTGGGCGGCCACCGGGGAGCTGTTTTTT. This sequence encodes CASSPPWAATGELFF.

The J gene is TRBJ2-7, the V gene TRBV27; weak D call: TRBD1 (6 bases). V lost 2 bases and J lost 4, with 15 bases in between. The CDR3 loop spans 15 amino acids. Germline CDR1 reads MNHEY; CDR2 reads SMNVEV (reference sequence). CDR3 loop: CASSLMGGGTYEQYF. The CDR3, as DNA: TGTGCCAGCAGTTTAATGGGTGGGGGCACTTACGAGCAGTACTTC.

This clonotype was recorded many times. The J gene is TRBJ2-1, the V gene TRBV29-1, with D possibly being TRBD1 (5 bases). CDR3 length equals 13 residues. With 4 bases removed from V and 4 bases from J, the gap between germline ends came to 11 bases. Germline V lookup: CDR1 SQVTM, CDR2 ANQGSEA. This CDR3 is CSVASQEYNEQFF. CDR3 sequence (DNA): TGCAGCGTTGCTTCACAGGAATACAATGAGCAGTTCTTC.